The source of this T cell receptor beta chain is a study of blood T cell repertoires in COVID-19. About the research overall: Acute and convalescent COVID-19 samples came from the United States, Italy and Spain. Sources were T cells, B-cell-depleted T cells, or PBMCs; the material itself was cDNA or gDNA.

Original processing methods: Reference gene primer amplification in the assay estimated nucleated cell counts. TCRdb's table, derived via immunoSEQ multiplex PCR, lists solely in-frame clones and lacks some. D and trimming were read from the DNA, whereas the V and J calls and clone size are those reported in that table. This table holds over 15,000 clones, roughly 87% found once. This clonotype was obtained from a human donor in a cohort sampled during active COVID-19. The donor label of this sample is uncertain. Sequenced: peripheral blood.

CDR3 DNA: TGTGCCAGCAGTTCAAGAGAGGTGGAGACCCAGTACTTC. Protein: CASSSREVETQYF. This chain connects TRBV27 to TRBJ2-5, with D unclear. V was pared by 4 bases and J by 5 bases, with 11 bases between. This CDR3 has 13 residues. Germline CDR1 MNHEY, CDR2 SMNVEV (reference sequence).